This TCR beta chain is from a study of T cell changes during pregnancy in multiple sclerosis. Germline CDR1 MDHEN, CDR2 SYDVKM. Germline trimming cut 5 bases from V and 1 base from J; bases unmatched to any gene: 2. The CDR3 loop spans 14 amino acids. Profiling relied on immunoSEQ multiplex PCR, and the TCRdb table lists in-frame clones only, not all of them. The data hold tens of thousands of clones, with approximately 90% observed a single time. This rearrangement joins TRBV28 to TRBJ1-3, with TRBD1 matching over 7 bases. The clonotype was recovered from a female donor in good health, enrolled as a control in a pregnancy study. This specimen was peripheral blood, taken in the second trimester of pregnancy. CDR3 region: CASSPRGSGNTIYF. The CDR3 DNA follows: TGTGCCAGCAGTCCCAGGGGGTCTGGAAACACCATATATTTT.